This T cell receptor (beta chain) was observed in a study of OX40 agonist ivuxolimab in advanced cancers. The assay was immunoSEQ multiplex PCR, and TCRdb's table has in-frame clones only and misses some. The sample includes about 84,000 clones, approximately 95% seen only once; the top ten take about 10%. V shed 2 bases and J shed 8 bases, with 12 bases lying between them. The V gene's germline CDR1 is SNHLY and CDR2 FYNNEI. This CDR3 has 14 amino acids. The input for sequencing was CD4+ or CD8+ T cells sorted from blood, taken in a trial of the OX40 agonist ivuxolimab. The chain carries TRBV2 and TRBJ1-4, with unresolved D. This clonotype was sampled from an adult with an advanced solid tumor such as melanoma, head and neck, liver or kidney cancer. For the CDR3, the DNA is TGTGCCAGCAGTGAAAACCGGGGTTGGGAAAAACTGTTTTTT. Translating gives CASSENRGWEKLFF.